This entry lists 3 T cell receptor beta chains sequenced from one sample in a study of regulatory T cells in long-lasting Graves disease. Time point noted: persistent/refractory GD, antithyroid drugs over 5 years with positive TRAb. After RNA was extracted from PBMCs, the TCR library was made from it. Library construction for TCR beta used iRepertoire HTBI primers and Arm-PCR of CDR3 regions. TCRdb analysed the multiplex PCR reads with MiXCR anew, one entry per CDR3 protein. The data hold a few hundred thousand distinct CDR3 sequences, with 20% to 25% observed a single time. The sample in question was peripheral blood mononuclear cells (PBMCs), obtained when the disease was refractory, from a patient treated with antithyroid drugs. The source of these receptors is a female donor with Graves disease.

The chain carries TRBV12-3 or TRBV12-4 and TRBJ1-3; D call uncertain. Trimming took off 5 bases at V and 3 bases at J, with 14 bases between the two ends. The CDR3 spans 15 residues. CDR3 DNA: TGTGCCAGCAGTCCCCCCCCGGGGAGTGGAAACACCATATATTTT. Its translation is CASSPPPGSGNTIYF.

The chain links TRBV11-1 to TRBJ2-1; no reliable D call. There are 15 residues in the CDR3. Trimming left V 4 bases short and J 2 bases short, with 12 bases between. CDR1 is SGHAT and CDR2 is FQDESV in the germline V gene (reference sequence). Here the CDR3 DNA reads TGTGCCAGCAGCTGGTCCCTTGGAACCTACAATGAGCAGTTCTTC. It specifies CASSWSLGTYNEQFF. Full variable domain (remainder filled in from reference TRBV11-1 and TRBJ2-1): EAEVAQSPRYKITEKSQAVAFWCDPISGHATLYWYRQILGQGPELLVQFQDESVVDDSQLPKDRFSAERLKGVDSTLKIQPAELGDSAMYLCASSWSLGTYNEQFFGPGTRLTVL.

Here the CDR3 DNA reads TGCAGCGTTGAACAATTAGCGGGGGGGCTTTCAGAGACCCAGTACTTC. Its protein is CSVEQLAGGLSETQYF. The genes are TRBV29-1 and TRBJ2-5; TRBD2 matches at 11 bases. The CDR3 length is 16 residues. V trimming: 2 bases; J trimming: 4 bases; junction bases outside the gene matches: 9. Germline assignment: CDR1 SQVTM and CDR2 ANQGSEA.